These 8 T cell receptor beta chains were all obtained from the same sample, sequenced in a study of blood T cell repertoires in COVID-19. Profiling relied on immunoSEQ multiplex PCR, and the TCRdb table lists in-frame clones only, not all of them. Of about 70,000 clones listed, under 90% were seen once; the top ten hold about 20%. Sequencing was done on a sample of peripheral blood. All receptors derive from a man aged 65 to 85 who had recovered from COVID-19.

The chain recombines TRBV2 with TRBJ1-1; no reliable D call. This CDR3 is 15 amino acids long. The V gene's germline CDR1 is SNHLY and CDR2 FYNNEI. V was shortened by 2 bases and J by 4 bases, with 14 bases between the two germline ends. Here the CDR3 DNA reads TGTGCCAGCAGTGAAACTACTCAAACGGCCACTGAAGCTTTCTTT. It encodes CASSETTQTATEAFF.

In this sample, this clone turned up a few times. As DNA, the CDR3 is TGCAGTGCTAGAAGGGAGTTGGCCATATATTTT. Encoded protein: CSARRELAIYF. The chain recombines TRBV20-1 with TRBJ1-3; no firm D call. Germline V lookup: CDR1 DFQATT, CDR2 SNEGSKA (reference sequence). V was shortened by 2 bases and J by 11 bases, with 10 bases between the two germline ends. This CDR3 comprises 11 residues.

The chain has TRBV28 and TRBJ1-2; D is ambiguous. The CDR3 contains 13 residues. Germline lookup yields CDR1 MDHEN and CDR2 SYDVKM. V dropped 9 bases and J dropped 1 base, with 12 bases sitting between them. The CDR3 coding sequence is TGTGCCAGTCGACTGGGAGGTAACTATGGCTACACCTTC. It yields the protein CASRLGGNYGYTF.

This clone was found once. This rearrangement joins TRBV28 to TRBJ2-1, with D possibly TRBD2 on 6 matching bases. Germline lookup yields CDR1 MDHEN and CDR2 SYDVKM. V was cut by 2 bases and J by 4 bases, with 18 bases left in between. The CDR3 runs to 17 residues. CDR3 residues: CASSLPQRARDYNEQFF. The CDR3 DNA is TGTGCCAGCAGTTTACCTCAGCGGGCTAGAGATTACAATGAGCAGTTCTTC.

The genes are TRBV7-2 and TRBJ2-7; TRBD2 matches 10 bases. V dropped 5 bases and J dropped 1; count of bases not matched to a gene: 5. CDR1 and CDR2 from the germline V gene are SGHTA and FQGNSA. The CDR3 contains 15 residues. The CDR3 protein is CASSIPGLASYEQYF. The CDR3 DNA is TGTGCCAGCAGCATACCGGGACTAGCGTCCTACGAGCAGTACTTC.

Written as DNA, the CDR3 is TGTGCCACCAGGACAGGGAACTCCTACGAGCAGTACTTC. This codes for CATRTGNSYEQYF. The chain recombines TRBV28 with TRBJ2-7, with 8 positions matching TRBD1. The V and J ends lost 10 bases and 0 bases, in that order; junction bases with no gene match: 5. Germline CDR1 and CDR2: MDHEN and SYDVKM. The length of the CDR3 is 13 residues.

The V call is TRBV19, the J call TRBJ2-3, with TRBD1 matching over 9 bases. Germline V gene lookup returns CDR1 LNHDA and CDR2 SQIVND (reference sequence). The CDR3 covers 15 residues. V gave up 4 bases and J gave up 2 bases; unmatched junction bases: 4. This CDR3 is CASSSRDRVTDTQYF. The CDR3 coding sequence is TGTGCCAGTAGTAGCCGGGACAGGGTCACAGATACGCAGTATTTT.

The chain carries TRBV11-2 and TRBJ2-7; D possibly corresponds to TRBD2 (5 bases). Looked up from germline, CDR1 is SGHAT and CDR2 is FQNNGV. The V end lost 3 bases, the J end lost 4 bases, and 7 bases lay between the germline ends. This CDR3 region has 12 residues. Here the CDR3 reads CASSLDLYEQYF. In DNA form, the CDR3 reads TGTGCCAGCAGCTTGGACTTATACGAGCAGTACTTC.